This record covers a single T cell receptor (beta chain). Antigen unknown. These data originate in a study of blood T cells in healthy people across ages. Points from the study as a whole: Expanded clonotype changes were possibly confounded by unknown donor CMV status. As naive T cell percentage varied, TCR beta diversity correlated strongly with it. TCR beta diversity per million T cells fell roughly linearly with age.

The length of the CDR3 is 15 residues. Germline CDR1 and CDR2: MNHNS and SASEGT. V was shortened by 0 bases and J by 2 bases, with 11 bases between the two germline ends. Together with a sample-barcoded 5' primer, a J-beta primer mix was included in a second PCR lasting about 7 to 12 cycles. Via MiXCR, TCRdb re-called the 5' RACE reads, giving one row per CDR3 protein. In the table there are about 1.8 million distinct CDR3 sequences, approximately 50% of which are singletons. The rearrangement joins TRBV6-1 to TRBJ2-7, with D unresolved. This clonotype originated in a woman aged 40 to 49 in good health. The sequenced sample was blood. The CDR3 DNA sequence: TGTGCCAGCAGTGAAGCGCTCCCGAGGACCTACGAGCAGTACTTC. Translation: CASSEALPRTYEQYF.